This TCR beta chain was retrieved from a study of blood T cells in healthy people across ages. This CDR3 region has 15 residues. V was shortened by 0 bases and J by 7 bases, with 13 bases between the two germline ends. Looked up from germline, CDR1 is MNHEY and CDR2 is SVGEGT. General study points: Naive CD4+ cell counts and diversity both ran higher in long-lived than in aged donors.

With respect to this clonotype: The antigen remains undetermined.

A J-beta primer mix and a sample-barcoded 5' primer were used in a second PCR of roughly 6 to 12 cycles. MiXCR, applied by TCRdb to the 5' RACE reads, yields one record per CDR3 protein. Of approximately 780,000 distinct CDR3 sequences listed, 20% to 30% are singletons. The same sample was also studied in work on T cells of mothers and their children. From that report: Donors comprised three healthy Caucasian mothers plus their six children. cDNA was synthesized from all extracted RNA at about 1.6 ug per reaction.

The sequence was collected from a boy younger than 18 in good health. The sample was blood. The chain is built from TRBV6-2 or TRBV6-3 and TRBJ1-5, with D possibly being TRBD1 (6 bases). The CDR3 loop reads CASSYSGGAGQPQHF. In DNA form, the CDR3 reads TGTGCCAGCAGTTACTCGGGGGGGGCCGGGCAGCCCCAGCATTTT.